Listed here is a single TCR beta chain. Its matching antigen is unknown. TCRdb keeps only in-frame clones here, not all; method: immunoSEQ multiplex PCR. The table records 60,000 to 90,000 clones, around 83% of them present only once. The data are from a study of OX40 agonist ivuxolimab in advanced cancers. As for the study in general: Allowance was made for prior anti-PD-1, anti-PD-L1 or anti-CTLA-4 therapy, and around 41% had some.

Overall study results and limits: Near-lowest levels of clonal expansion characterized partial responders at 0.1-3.0 mg/kg. CD4+ T cells averaged fewer expanded clones than CD8+ T cells.

The starting material was CD4+ or CD8+ T cells sorted from blood, obtained in a trial of the OX40 agonist ivuxolimab. This clonotype originated in an adult with an advanced solid tumor such as melanoma, head and neck, liver or kidney cancer.

The CDR3 DNA reads as TGCGCCAGCAGAAACTCGGACAGGGGTAAAATAGAAGCTTTCTTT. This gives the protein CASRNSDRGKIEAFF. J is TRBJ1-1 and V is TRBV5-1; 9 nucleotides match TRBD1. Germline V gene sequence: CDR1 SGHRS, CDR2 YFSETQ. J lost 8 bases, V lost 5 bases, and 13 bases had no gene match. The CDR3 runs 15 residues. The whole variable domain, filled in from reference TRBV5-1 and TRBJ1-1, reads KAGVTQTPRYLIKTRGQQVTLSCSPISGHRSVSWYQQTPGQGLQFLFEYFSETQRNKGNFPGRFSGRQFSNSRSEMNVSTLELGDSALYLCASRNSDRGKIEAFFGQGTRLTVV.